This TCR beta chain was sequenced in a study of blood T cell repertoires in COVID-19. Overall study: T cells, B-cell-depleted T cells, or PBMCs provided the cDNA or gDNA that served as material.

Here immunoSEQ multiplex PCR was the method, and the copy in TCRdb shows in-frame clones only, minus some. The data show a few hundred thousand clones, 91% seen once. The CDR3 totals 13 residues. V dropped 4 bases and J dropped 7 bases, with 11 bases sitting between them. The V gene's germline CDR1 is SNHLY and CDR2 FYNNEI. The sequence came from a person aged 18-29 years with COVID-19, enrolled during active disease. The V call is TRBV2, the J call TRBJ1-5, with a tentative D call TRBD1 (5 bases). The sequenced material came from peripheral blood. As DNA, the CDR3 is TGTGCCAGCAGTGGGCAGGGCGTACAGCCCCAGCATTTT. As protein: CASSGQGVQPQHF.